The 14 T cell receptor beta chains reported below all come from one sample, sequenced in a study of OX40 agonist ivuxolimab in advanced cancers. Libraries were prepared by immunoSEQ multiplex PCR; TCRdb keeps only in-frame clonotypes and omits some of them. This sample yields some 35,000 clones, of which less than 80% are seen a single time; roughly 9.7% belongs to the top ten. The input for sequencing was CD4+ or CD8+ T cells sorted from blood, taken in a trial of the OX40 agonist ivuxolimab. The receptors come from an adult with an advanced solid tumor such as melanoma, head and neck, liver or kidney cancer.

The chain combines TRBV7-7 with TRBJ2-3; D may be TRBD2 (5 bases). This CDR3 region has 14 residues. The V end lost 5 bases, the J end lost 1 base, and 10 bases lay between the germline ends. Per the germline V gene, CDR1 is SSHAT and CDR2 is FNYEAQ (reference sequence). In nucleotides, the CDR3 is TGTGCCAGCAGCCCCCGGACTGGCACAGATACGCAGTATTTT. This codes for CASSPRTGTDTQYF.

This clone was seen once. The gene calls are TRBV5-5 and TRBJ2-7; 9 bases are shared with TRBD2. The germline V gene has CDR1 SGHKS and CDR2 YYEKEE (reference sequence). This CDR3 region has 13 residues. V was pared by 3 bases and J by 3 bases, with 1 base of the junction left unmatched. CDR3 region: CASSWRGGYEQYF. The CDR3 DNA reads as TGTGCCAGCAGCTGGCGGGGGGGCTACGAGCAGTACTTC.

In its sample, this clone was seen once. The gene calls are TRBV5-1 and TRBJ2-5; TRBD2 aligns across 9 bases. CDR3 length: 16 residues. V was clipped by 3 bases and J by 2 bases; unmatched bases: 8. Germline values: CDR1 SGHRS, CDR2 YFSETQ. The DNA of the CDR3 is TGCGCCAGCAGCTCAGCTCTAGCGGGGCCGCAAGAGACCCAGTACTTC. It codes for CASSSALAGPQETQYF.

This rearrangement joins TRBV6-5 to TRBJ2-7; D gene unclear. V gave up 5 bases and J gave up 4 bases, with 15 bases separating them. CDR3 size: 14 residues. Germline V gene data show CDR1 as MNHEY and CDR2 as SVGAGI. The DNA of the CDR3 is TGTGCCAGCAGTCGTGACCCGTTCCGGTACGAGCAGTACTTC. Translating it yields CASSRDPFRYEQYF.

This rearrangement joins TRBV7-6 to TRBJ2-7; D possibly corresponds to TRBD1 (6 bases). V lost 5 bases and J lost 5, with 19 bases in between. The CDR3 is 15 residues long. Germline V CDR1 and CDR2: SGHVS, FNYEAQ. The CDR3 DNA sequence: TGTGCCAGCAGCCCTCCACAGGGAATTAGGAACGAGCAGTACTTC. Encoded protein: CASSPPQGIRNEQYF. The full variable domain, in which reference TRBV7-6 and TRBJ2-7 provide the parts outside the CDR3, is GAGVSQSPRYKVTKRGQDVALRCDPISGHVSLYWYRQALGQGPEFLTYFNYEAQQDKSGLPNDRFSAERPEGSISTLTIQRTEQRDSAMYRCASSPPQGIRNEQYFGPGTRLTVT.

This chain connects TRBV19 to TRBJ1-1; 7 bases match TRBD1. The CDR3 spans 15 residues. CDR1 LNHDA and CDR2 SQIVND come from the germline V gene (reference sequence). Trimming at V came to 10 bases and at J to 1 base, leaving 12 bases not matched to a gene. This CDR3 is CATTGRQGWNTEAFF. The CDR3 DNA reads as TGTGCCACTACAGGTCGACAGGGTTGGAACACTGAAGCTTTCTTT.

V is TRBV7-9 and J is TRBJ1-1; 7 bases are a match to TRBD1. J lost 7 bases, V lost 0 bases, and 8 bases had no gene match. The CDR3 runs to 15 residues. Germline CDR1 reads SEHNR; CDR2 reads FQNEAQ (reference sequence). The CDR3 DNA reads TGTGCCAGCAGCTTAGCGCCTCAGGGGGGGAGTGAAGCTTTCTTT. Translating it yields CASSLAPQGGSEAFF.

The chain has TRBV11-2 and TRBJ2-7; tentatively, D is TRBD1 (6 bases). Germline V gene data show CDR1 as SGHAT and CDR2 as FQNNGV. CDR3 size: 13 residues. Trimming removed 5 bases from V and 3 bases from J, with 11 bases in between. CDR3 nucleotide sequence: TGTGCCAGCAGCCCCGGACAGTACTACGAGCAGTACTTC. This translates into CASSPGQYYEQYF.

The chain couples TRBV6-1 to TRBJ1-3; D remains unclear. Germline loops: CDR1 MNHNS, CDR2 SASEGT. The CDR3 runs 15 residues. V lost 4 bases to trimming and J lost 0 bases, with 10 bases between them. The CDR3 DNA reads TGTGCCAGCAGTGCTAGACCAAGCTCTGGAAACACCATATATTTT. Translated: CASSARPSSGNTIYF.

The V gene is TRBV28, the J gene TRBJ1-5; tentatively, D is TRBD1 (5 bases). CDR3 length equals 15 residues. V dropped 7 bases and J dropped 5 bases, with 18 bases sitting between them. Germline CDR1 MDHEN, CDR2 SYDVKM. The CDR3 DNA follows: TGTGCCAGCACCGAACAGGCCGTCCCGTATCAGCCCCAGCATTTT. Translated, it gives CASTEQAVPYQPQHF.

This clone appeared a single time. V is TRBV7-8 and J is TRBJ1-1, with a weak D call TRBD1 (6 bases). Trimming took 4 bases from V and 0 from J, leaving 9 bases between them. This CDR3 spans 14 amino acids. CDR1 and CDR2 from the germline V gene are SGHVS and FQNEAQ. The CDR3 coding sequence is TGTGCCAGCAGCTCACAGGGATTGAACACTGAAGCTTTCTTT. It is translated as CASSSQGLNTEAFF.

The table lists this clone with a count of one. The rearrangement joins TRBV7-8 to TRBJ2-2; TRBD1 might be the D (6 bases). The CDR3 runs 17 residues. V dropped 5 bases and J dropped 1 base, with 17 bases sitting between them. Germline-derived CDR1 and CDR2 are SGHVS and FQNEAQ. CDR3 DNA: TGTGCCAGCAGCCCCGGGTTCAGGGGCGGGAACACCGGGGAGCTGTTTTTT. It translates to CASSPGFRGGNTGELFF. Full variable domain (outside the CDR3, taken from reference TRBV7-8 and TRBJ2-2): GAGVSQSPRYKVAKRGQDVALRCDPISGHVSLFWYQQALGQGPEFLTYFQNEAQLDKSGLPSDRFFAERPEGSVSTLKIQRTQQEDSAVYLCASSPGFRGGNTGELFFGEGSRLTVL.

In regard to this clone: Mismatch with germline at one junction end may stem from a read error. The chain has TRBV2 and TRBJ2-1; D not certain. The germline V gene has CDR1 SNHLY and CDR2 FYNNEI. The CDR3 runs 13 residues. The CDR3 loop reads CASNSVTYNGQFF. CDR3 DNA: TGTGCCAGCAATTCCGTAACCTACAATGGGCAGTTCTTC.

This clone is a singleton in its sample. This chain uses TRBV28 with TRBJ1-2; TRBD1 aligns across 9 bases. Per germline, CDR1 MDHEN and CDR2 SYDVKM. The CDR3 is 15 residues long. After removal of 7 bases from V and 2 bases from J, the junction contained 8 bases not matched to a gene. DNA of the CDR3: TGTGCCAGCACCATAACCGGGACAGGGAACTATGGCTACACCTTC. This sequence encodes CASTITGTGNYGYTF.